These 24 T cell receptor beta chains share one sample of origin, sequenced in a study of CD8 T cells in Susac syndrome. RNA in amounts of about 0.45 to 1 ug was reverse transcribed with random hexamers. TCRdb re-called the immunoSEQ multiplex PCR reads with MiXCR, one entry per CDR3 protein. The table shows about 50,000 distinct CDR3 sequences, with just over 90% occurring only once. Sequenced material: CD8+ T cells from PBMCs. The receptors come from a human donor with multiple sclerosis.

This rearrangement joins TRBV19 to TRBJ1-5; TRBD1 might be the D (6 bases). Looked up from germline, CDR1 is LNHDA and CDR2 is SQIVND (reference sequence). The CDR3 is made up of 17 amino acids. V dropped 2 bases and J dropped 8 bases, with 22 bases sitting between them. The CDR3 DNA sequence: TGTGCCAGTAGTATAACTCCTGCGGGGGCGGGAGGGGAGCCCCAGCATTTT. Translation gives CASSITPAGAGGEPQHF.

The chain joins TRBV25-1 to TRBJ1-1; no firm D call. Germline assignment: CDR1 MGHDK and CDR2 SYGVNS. The V end was cut by 7 bases, the J end by 4 bases, with 7 bases between. The CDR3 is 11 amino acids. CDR3 in DNA: TGTGCCAGCAATTGGGGCACTGAAGCTTTCTTT. Its protein product is CASNWGTEAFF.

The rearrangement links TRBV6-5 to TRBJ2-2, with 9 bases identical to TRBD1. This CDR3 spans 18 amino acids. Trimming took 2 bases from V and 4 from J; bases not matched to a gene: 11. Germline CDR1 is MNHEY and CDR2 is SVGAGI. CDR3 in amino acids: CASSYLGTGGSPTGELFF. The CDR3 nucleotides read TGTGCCAGCAGTTACCTGGGAACAGGGGGCTCCCCCACCGGGGAGCTGTTTTTT.

The chain uses TRBV4-1 and TRBJ2-3; 9 bases fit TRBD2. Looked up from germline, CDR1 is MGHRA and CDR2 is YSYEKL. The CDR3 has 17 amino acids. Trimming took 0 bases from V and 6 from J; bases not matched to a gene: 10. CDR3 in amino acids: CASSQERAGGHLDTQYF. CDR3 in DNA: TGCGCCAGCAGCCAAGAGAGAGCGGGGGGCCACCTGGATACGCAGTATTTT.

The genes are TRBV30 and TRBJ2-2; D is uncertain. Trimming left V 5 bases short and J 3 bases short, with 4 bases between. Germline V gene sequence: CDR1 GTSNPN, CDR2 SVGIG (reference sequence). The CDR3 runs to 11 residues. The CDR3 sequence is CAWGDTGELFF. DNA for the CDR3: TGTGCCTGGGGGGACACCGGGGAGCTGTTTTTT.

The V call is TRBV5-6, the J call TRBJ2-1; tentative D call: TRBD1 (6 bases). V shed 7 bases and J shed 9 bases, with 14 bases lying between them. Per the germline V gene, CDR1 is SGHDT and CDR2 is YYEEEE. The CDR3 covers 12 residues. The CDR3 here is CASGGIGGEQFF. The CDR3 coding sequence is TGTGCCAGCGGGGGTATAGGGGGTGAGCAGTTCTTC.

The chain links TRBV24-1 to TRBJ1-4; 9 bases are a match to TRBD1. Trimming at V came to 10 bases and at J to 7 bases, leaving 9 bases not matched to a gene. The CDR3 length is 14 residues. The germline V gene has CDR1 KGHDR and CDR2 SFDVKD. The CDR3 protein is CATSSGTGSEKLFF. In DNA form, the CDR3 reads TGTGCCACGAGTTCCGGGACAGGGAGTGAAAAACTGTTTTTT.

V is TRBV12-3 or TRBV12-4 and J is TRBJ2-2; D perhaps matches TRBD1 (6 bases). The CDR3 extends over 17 amino acids. Trimming took off 3 bases at V and 0 bases at J, with 14 bases between the two ends. CDR3 sequence (DNA): TGTGCCAGCAGTTTCTGGGCAGGGGTCCCGAACACCGGGGAGCTGTTTTTT. Amino acids: CASSFWAGVPNTGELFF.

The V and J genes are TRBV5-1 and TRBJ1-1; D is uncertain. Germline assignment: CDR1 SGHRS and CDR2 YFSETQ. V was shortened by 2 bases and J by 4 bases, with 12 bases between the two germline ends. The CDR3 has 14 amino acids. The CDR3 DNA sequence: TGCGCCAGCAGCTTTGGGGATTGGGGCACTGAAGCTTTCTTT. The encoded protein is CASSFGDWGTEAFF.

This sequence joins TRBV28 and TRBJ1-1; the match to TRBD1 covers 8 bases. Germline V lookup: CDR1 MDHEN, CDR2 SYDVKM. This CDR3 region has 14 residues. Unmatched junction bases numbered 4, after V lost 3 bases and J lost 4 bases. As DNA, the CDR3 is TGTGCCAGCAGTTTGACAGGGGTCGGCACTGAAGCTTTCTTT. Its translation: CASSLTGVGTEAFF.

This clonotype occurred a few times. The V gene is TRBV7-9, the J gene TRBJ2-2; 11 positions match TRBD2. CDR1 is SEHNR and CDR2 is FQNEAQ in the germline V gene (reference sequence). The CDR3 runs to 16 residues. The trim removed 4 bases at V and 6 bases at J, leaving 7 bases unmatched. The CDR3 DNA sequence: TGTGCCAGCAGCTCCTATAGCGGGGGGGCCCCCGGGGAGCTGTTTTTT. Amino acids: CASSSYSGGAPGELFF.

The rearrangement joins TRBV3-1 to TRBJ1-6; D unresolved. Trimming left V 7 bases short and J 12 bases short, with 16 bases between. Germline V lookup: CDR1 LGHDT, CDR2 YNNKEL (reference sequence). The CDR3 covers 13 residues. The CDR3 is CASTPRPGLPLHF. The CDR3 DNA reads as TGTGCCAGCACCCCCCGTCCGGGGTTACCCCTCCACTTT.

The V call is TRBV4-3, the J call TRBJ1-1; D not resolved. Trimming took 0 bases from V and 0 from J, leaving 17 bases between them. In germline, CDR1 is LGHNA, CDR2 YSLEER. The CDR3 contains 18 residues. The CDR3 nucleotides read TGCGCCAGCAGCCAAGATAGAAGGGCAGGACTGTTGAACACTGAAGCTTTCTTT. Amino acid sequence: CASSQDRRAGLLNTEAFF.

The chain carries TRBV2 and TRBJ2-7; no clear D gene. The CDR3 runs 15 residues. The V end was cut by 2 bases, the J end by 2 bases, with 13 bases between. In germline, CDR1 is SNHLY, CDR2 FYNNEI. CDR3 coding DNA: TGTGCCAGCAGTGAAATGTCAGGAAATACCTACGAGCAGTACTTC. Protein product: CASSEMSGNTYEQYF.

The chain employs TRBV7-9 and TRBJ2-2, with D possibly TRBD1 on 5 matching bases. With 5 bases removed from V and 10 bases from J, the gap between germline ends came to 20 bases. The CDR3 sequence is 15 residues long. Germline values: CDR1 SEHNR, CDR2 FQNEAQ (reference sequence). The CDR3, as DNA: TGTGCCAGCAGCCCGCCGGACATCGGCGCTGCGGAGCTGTTTTTT. Its protein product is CASSPPDIGAAELFF.

The chain carries TRBV16 and TRBJ1-2; D not resolved. CDR1 and CDR2 from the germline V gene are KGHSY and FQNENV. V was pared by 4 bases and J by 4 bases, with 19 bases between. The CDR3 spans 16 residues. CDR3 in amino acids: CASSRTDSGESYGYTF. The CDR3 DNA follows: TGTGCCAGCAGCCGAACTGACTCCGGGGAAAGCTATGGCTACACCTTC. The complete variable domain, with remaining parts taken from reference TRBV16 and TRBJ1-2, reads GEEVAQTPKHLVRGEGQKAKLYCAPIKGHSYVFWYQQVLKNEFKFLISFQNENVFDETGMPKERFSAKCLPNSPCSLEIQATKLEDSAVYFCASSRTDSGESYGYTFGSGTRLTVV.

This clonotype was detected a few times. The chain employs TRBV28 and TRBJ2-7; no definite D call. Germline assignment: CDR1 MDHEN and CDR2 SYDVKM. This CDR3 contains 13 residues. Trimming took 3 bases from V and 3 from J, leaving 9 bases between them. CDR3 nucleotides: TGTGCCAGCAGTTTGCGCATGATCTACGAGCAGTACTTC. It codes for CASSLRMIYEQYF. The full variable domain, its missing parts supplied by reference TRBV28 and TRBJ2-7, is DVKVTQSSRYLVKRTGEKVFLECVQDMDHENMFWYRQDPGLGLRLIYFSYDVKMKEKGDIPEGYSVSREKKERFSLILESASTNQTSMYLCASSLRMIYEQYFGPGTRLTVT.

This sequence joins TRBV19 and TRBJ1-4; D call uncertain. The germline V and J ends were trimmed by 8 bases and 11 bases, with 12 bases remaining between them. The germline gives CDR1 LNHDA, CDR2 SQIVND (reference sequence). The CDR3 runs to 11 residues. The DNA of the CDR3 is TGTGCCAGTGACACTGACGGCAAACTGTTTTTT. Translating it yields CASDTDGKLFF.

The chain is built from TRBV7-9 and TRBJ1-5; no definite D call. Trimming took 2 bases from V and 0 from J, leaving 8 bases between them. CDR1 is SEHNR and CDR2 is FQNEAQ in the germline V gene (reference sequence). This CDR3 spans 15 amino acids. In nucleotides, the CDR3 is TGTGCCAGCAGCTTAACTGGGAATAGCAATCAGCCCCAGCATTTT. This encodes CASSLTGNSNQPQHF.

V usage is TRBV10-3 and J usage is TRBJ2-7, with D possibly matching TRBD1 (6 bases). CDR3 length: 14 amino acids. The V end lost 5 bases, the J end lost 7 bases, and 18 bases lay between the germline ends. Germline CDR1 ENHRY, CDR2 SYGVKD. Written as DNA, the CDR3 is TGTGCCATCAGTCCAGAAAACAGGGCGGATGAGCAGTACTTC. Amino acids: CAISPENRADEQYF.

In DNA, the CDR3 is TGTGCCAGCAGTGACTCGCCGGACTCCTACAATGAGCAGTTCTTC. As protein: CASSDSPDSYNEQFF. The rearrangement links TRBV6-4 to TRBJ2-1; D is uncertain. The V gene lost 0 bases and the J gene lost 0 bases, with 6 bases spanning the gap. The CDR3 length is 15 residues. Germline CDR1 reads MRHNA; CDR2 reads SNTAGT.

The rearrangement joins TRBV6-1 to TRBJ2-7; TRBD1 matches at 8 bases. The V and J ends lost 2 bases and 6 bases, in that order; junction bases with no gene match: 6. Germline V gives CDR1 MNHNS, CDR2 SASEGT. The CDR3 runs to 14 residues. The CDR3 is CASSELTGAGEQYF. DNA of the CDR3: TGTGCCAGCAGTGAACTGACAGGGGCTGGCGAGCAGTACTTC.

The chain joins TRBV19 to TRBJ2-3; D gene unclear. This CDR3 contains 13 residues. Trimming cost V 7 bases and J 0 bases, with 8 bases left between them. Germline V lookup: CDR1 LNHDA, CDR2 SQIVND (reference sequence). In DNA, the CDR3 is TGTGCCAGTAATGAGGCGAGCACAGATACGCAGTATTTT. Protein product: CASNEASTDTQYF.

The rearrangement links TRBV6-6 to TRBJ2-5, with 8 nucleotides matching TRBD1. J lost 5 bases, V lost 4 bases, and 9 bases had no gene match. The CDR3 totals 15 residues. Germline V gene sequence: CDR1 MNHNY, CDR2 SVGAGI (reference sequence). This CDR3 is CASSWVGRGLETQYF. The CDR3 region has the DNA TGTGCCAGCAGTTGGGTCGGCAGGGGGCTGGAGACCCAGTACTTC.